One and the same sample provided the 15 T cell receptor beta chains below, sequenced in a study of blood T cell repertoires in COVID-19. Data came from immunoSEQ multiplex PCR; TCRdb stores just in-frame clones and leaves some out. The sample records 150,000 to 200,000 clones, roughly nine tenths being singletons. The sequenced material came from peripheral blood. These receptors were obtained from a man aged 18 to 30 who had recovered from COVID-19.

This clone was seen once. Here the CDR3 DNA reads TGTGCCATCAGCGATCGACAGTTATATCAGCCCCAGCATTTT. It translates to CAISDRQLYQPQHF. The chain employs TRBV10-3 and TRBJ1-5; a possible D gene is TRBD1 (5 bases). From germline, CDR1 is ENHRY and CDR2 SYGVKD. The V and J ends lost 6 bases and 5 bases respectively, with 14 bases between them. The CDR3 sequence is 14 residues long.

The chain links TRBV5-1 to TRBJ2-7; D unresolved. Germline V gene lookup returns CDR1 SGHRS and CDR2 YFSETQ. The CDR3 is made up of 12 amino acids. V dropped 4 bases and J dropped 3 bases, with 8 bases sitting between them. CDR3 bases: TGCGCCAGCAGCCCCGAGAGCTACGAGCAGTACTTC. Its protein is CASSPESYEQYF.

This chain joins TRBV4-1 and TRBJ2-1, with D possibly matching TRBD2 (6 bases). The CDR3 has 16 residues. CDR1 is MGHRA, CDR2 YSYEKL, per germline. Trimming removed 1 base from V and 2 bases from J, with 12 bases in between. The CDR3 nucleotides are TGCGCCAGCAGCCAAGGTGGTAGCGGAGCCTACAATGAGCAGTTCTTC. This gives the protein CASSQGGSGAYNEQFF.

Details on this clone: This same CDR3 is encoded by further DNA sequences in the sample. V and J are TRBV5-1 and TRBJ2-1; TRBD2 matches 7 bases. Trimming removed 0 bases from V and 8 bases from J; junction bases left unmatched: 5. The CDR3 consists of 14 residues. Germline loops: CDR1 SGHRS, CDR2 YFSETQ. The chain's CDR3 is CASSLAGGRDEQFF. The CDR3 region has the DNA TGCGCCAGCAGCTTGGCGGGAGGCCGGGATGAGCAGTTCTTC.

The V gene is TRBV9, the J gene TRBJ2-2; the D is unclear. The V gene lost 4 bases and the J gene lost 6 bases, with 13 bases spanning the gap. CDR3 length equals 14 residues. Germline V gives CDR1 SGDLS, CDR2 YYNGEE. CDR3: CASSLLEGAGELFF. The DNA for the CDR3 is TGTGCCAGCAGCCTATTAGAAGGAGCCGGGGAGCTGTTTTTT.

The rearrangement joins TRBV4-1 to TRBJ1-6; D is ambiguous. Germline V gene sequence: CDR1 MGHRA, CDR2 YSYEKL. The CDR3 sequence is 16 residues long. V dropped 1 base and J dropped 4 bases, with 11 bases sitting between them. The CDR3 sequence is CASSQVGRGYNSPLHF. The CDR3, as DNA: TGCGCCAGCAGCCAAGTGGGTAGAGGGTATAATTCACCCCTCCACTTT.

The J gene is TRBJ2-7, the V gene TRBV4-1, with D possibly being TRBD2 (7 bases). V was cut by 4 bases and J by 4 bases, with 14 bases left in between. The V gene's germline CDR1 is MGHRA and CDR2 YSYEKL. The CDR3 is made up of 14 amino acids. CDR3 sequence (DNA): TGCGCCAGCAGCCCTCCGGGGGGCTGGTACGAGCAGTACTTC. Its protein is CASSPPGGWYEQYF.

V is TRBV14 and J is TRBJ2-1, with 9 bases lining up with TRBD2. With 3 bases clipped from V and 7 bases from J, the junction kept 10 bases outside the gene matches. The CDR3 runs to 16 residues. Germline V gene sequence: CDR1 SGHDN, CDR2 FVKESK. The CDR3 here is CASSQTWTSVRNEQFF. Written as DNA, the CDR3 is TGTGCCAGCAGCCAGACCTGGACTAGCGTACGGAATGAGCAGTTCTTC.

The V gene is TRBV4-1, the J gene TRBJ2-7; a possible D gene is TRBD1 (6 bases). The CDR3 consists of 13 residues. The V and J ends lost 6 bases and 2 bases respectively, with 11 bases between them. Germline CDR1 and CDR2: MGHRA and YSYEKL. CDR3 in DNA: TGCGCCAGCAGGGACAGAGGAACCTACGAGCAGTACTTC. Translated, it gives CASRDRGTYEQYF.

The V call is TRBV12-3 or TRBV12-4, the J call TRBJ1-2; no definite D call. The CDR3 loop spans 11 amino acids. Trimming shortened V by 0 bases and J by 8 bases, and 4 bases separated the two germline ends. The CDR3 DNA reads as TGTGCCAGCAGTTTAGCTCAAGGCTACACCTTC. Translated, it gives CASSLAQGYTF.

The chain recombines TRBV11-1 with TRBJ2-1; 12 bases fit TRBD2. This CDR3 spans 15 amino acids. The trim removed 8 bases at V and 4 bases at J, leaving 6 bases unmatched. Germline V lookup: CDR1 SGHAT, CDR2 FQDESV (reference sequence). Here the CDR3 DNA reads TGTGCCAGCGTAGGACTAGCGGGAATATACAATGAGCAGTTCTTC. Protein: CASVGLAGIYNEQFF. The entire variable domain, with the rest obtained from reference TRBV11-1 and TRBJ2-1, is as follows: EAEVAQSPRYKITEKSQAVAFWCDPISGHATLYWYRQILGQGPELLVQFQDESVVDDSQLPKDRFSAERLKGVDSTLKIQPAELGDSAMYLCASVGLAGIYNEQFFGPGTRLTVL.

Here the CDR3 reads CASSSGGPGSPLHF. CDR3 bases: TGTGCCAGCAGTTCCGGGGGTCCAGGATCACCCCTCCACTTT. The genes are TRBV28 and TRBJ1-6; a possible D gene is TRBD1 (5 bases). Trimming shortened V by 4 bases and J by 10 bases, and 14 bases separated the two germline ends. CDR1 is MDHEN and CDR2 is SYDVKM in the germline V gene. The CDR3 totals 14 residues. Full variable domain (outside the CDR3, taken from reference TRBV28 and TRBJ1-6): DVKVTQSSRYLVKRTGEKVFLECVQDMDHENMFWYRQDPGLGLRLIYFSYDVKMKEKGDIPEGYSVSREKKERFSLILESASTNQTSMYLCASSSGGPGSPLHFGNGTRLTVT.

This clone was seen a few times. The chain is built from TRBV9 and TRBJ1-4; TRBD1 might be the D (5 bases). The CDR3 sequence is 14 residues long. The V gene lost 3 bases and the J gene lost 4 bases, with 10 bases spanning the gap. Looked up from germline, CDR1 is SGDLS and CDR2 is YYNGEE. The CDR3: CASSEGLINEKLFF. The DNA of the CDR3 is TGTGCCAGCAGCGAGGGACTGATTAATGAAAAACTGTTTTTT.

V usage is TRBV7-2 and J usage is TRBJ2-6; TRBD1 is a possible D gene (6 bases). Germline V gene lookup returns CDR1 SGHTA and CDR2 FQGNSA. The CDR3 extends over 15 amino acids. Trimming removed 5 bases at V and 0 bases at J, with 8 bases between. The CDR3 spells CASSMDSSGANVLTF. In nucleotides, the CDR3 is TGTGCCAGCAGCATGGACAGCTCTGGGGCCAACGTCCTGACTTTC. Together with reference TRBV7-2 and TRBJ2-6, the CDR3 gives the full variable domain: GAGVSQSPSNKVTEKGKDVELRCDPISGHTALYWYRQSLGQGLEFLIYFQGNSAPDKSGLPSDRFSAERTGGSVSTLTIQRTQQEDSAVYLCASSMDSSGANVLTFGAGSRLTVL.

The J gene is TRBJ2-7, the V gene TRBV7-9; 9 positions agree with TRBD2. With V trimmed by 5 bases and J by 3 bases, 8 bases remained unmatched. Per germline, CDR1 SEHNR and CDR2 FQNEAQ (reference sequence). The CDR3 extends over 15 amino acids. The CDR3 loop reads CASSPRGSGSYEQYF. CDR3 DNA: TGTGCCAGCAGCCCCAGGGGTAGCGGGAGCTACGAGCAGTACTTC.